This TCR beta chain comes out of a study of blood T cell repertoires in COVID-19. About the study: Samples taken during acute and convalescent COVID-19 were collected in the United States, Italy and Spain. The analysed material was cDNA or gDNA that came from T cells, B-cell-depleted T cells, or PBMCs.

The CDR3 totals 16 residues. The V gene's germline CDR1 is SGHRS and CDR2 YFSETQ. Trimming removed 4 bases at V and 4 bases at J, with 19 bases between. Original processing methods: Researchers report that nucleated cell counts were estimated from reference gene primer amplification. The protocol was immunoSEQ multiplex PCR, while the TCRdb copy is restricted to in-frame clones and leaves out a portion. V and J calls and clone size come straight from that table; D and trimming were deduced from the DNA. The table lists about 190,000 clones, about 91% of them singletons. Sequenced material: peripheral blood. This sequence originates from a woman aged 25 to 39 with acute or convalescent COVID-19. The chain couples TRBV5-1 to TRBJ2-3; no definite D call. The CDR3 here is CASSPLSVTMADTQYF. As DNA, the CDR3 is TGCGCCAGCAGCCCCTTGTCCGTTACAATGGCAGATACGCAGTATTTT. Based on the CDR3 plus reference TRBV5-1 and TRBJ2-3, the full variable domain is KAGVTQTPRYLIKTRGQQVTLSCSPISGHRSVSWYQQTPGQGLQFLFEYFSETQRNKGNFPGRFSGRQFSNSRSEMNVSTLELGDSALYLCASSPLSVTMADTQYFGPGTRLTVL.